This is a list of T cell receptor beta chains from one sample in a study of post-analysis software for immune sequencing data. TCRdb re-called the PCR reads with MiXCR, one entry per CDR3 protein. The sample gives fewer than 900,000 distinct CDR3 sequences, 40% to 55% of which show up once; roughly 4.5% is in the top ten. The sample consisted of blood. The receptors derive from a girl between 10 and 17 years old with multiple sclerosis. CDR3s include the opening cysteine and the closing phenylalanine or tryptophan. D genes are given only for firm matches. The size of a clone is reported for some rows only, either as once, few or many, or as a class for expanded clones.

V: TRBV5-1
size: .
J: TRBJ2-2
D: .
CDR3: CASRVGGLNTGELFF
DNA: TGCGCCAGCAGAGTGGGGGGCCTGAACACCGGGGAGCTGTTTTTT

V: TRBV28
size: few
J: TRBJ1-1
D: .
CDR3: CASSTPFADRNTEAFF
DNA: TGTGCCAGCAGTACCCCCTTCGCCGACAGGAACACTGAAGCTTTCTTT

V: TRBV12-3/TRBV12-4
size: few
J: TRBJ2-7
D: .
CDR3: CASSPPGVTYEQYF
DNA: TGTGCCAGCTCCCCCCCGGGAGTGACCTACGAGCAGTACTTC

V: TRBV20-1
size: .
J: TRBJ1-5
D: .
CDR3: CSARGVGGTNQPQHF
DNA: TGCAGTGCTAGAGGAGTGGGGGGGACTAATCAGCCCCAGCATTTT

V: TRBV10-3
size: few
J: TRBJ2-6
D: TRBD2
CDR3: CAATSGGSSGANVLTF
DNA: TGTGCCGCCACCAGCGGGGGGAGCTCTGGGGCCAACGTCCTGACTTTC

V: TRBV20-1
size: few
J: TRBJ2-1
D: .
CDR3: CSARVGTYTDEQFF
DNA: TGCAGTGCTAGAGTGGGGACCTACACCGATGAGCAGTTCTTC

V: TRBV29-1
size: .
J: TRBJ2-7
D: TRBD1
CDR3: CSVAPEQGYGQYF
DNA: TGCAGCGTGGCACCGGAACAGGGGTACGGGCAGTACTTC

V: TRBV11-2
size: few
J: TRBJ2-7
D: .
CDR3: CASSLGSKEGAYEQYF
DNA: TGTGCCAGCAGCTTGGGGTCCAAGGAGGGGGCCTACGAGCAGTACTTC

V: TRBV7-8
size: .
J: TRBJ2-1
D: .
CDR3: CASSERGASGNEQFF
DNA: TGTGCCAGCAGCGAGAGGGGGGCCTCTGGGAATGAGCAGTTCTTC

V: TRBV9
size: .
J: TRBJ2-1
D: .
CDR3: CASSVATDPYNEQFF
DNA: TGTGCCAGCAGCGTAGCCACTGACCCCTACAATGAGCAGTTCTTC

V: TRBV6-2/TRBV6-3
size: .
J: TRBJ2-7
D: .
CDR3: CANRESCEQYF
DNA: TGTGCCAACCGGGAGAGTTGCGAGCAGTACTTC

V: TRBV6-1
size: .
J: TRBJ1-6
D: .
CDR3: CASSEVDISYNSPLHF
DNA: TGTGCCAGCAGTGAAGTCGACATTAGTTATAATTCACCCCTCCACTTT

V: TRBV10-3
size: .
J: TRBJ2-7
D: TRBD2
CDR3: CAMSGGRSYEQYF
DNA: TGTGCCATGAGTGGCGGGAGGTCCTACGAGCAGTACTTC

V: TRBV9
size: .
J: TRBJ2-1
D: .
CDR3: CASSVASNEQFF
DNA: TGTGCCAGCAGCGTAGCCAGCAATGAGCAGTTCTTC

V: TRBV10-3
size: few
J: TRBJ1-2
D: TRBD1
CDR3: CAISEKTGVPGGYTF
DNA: TGTGCCATCAGTGAGAAGACAGGGGTTCCTGGTGGCTACACCTTC

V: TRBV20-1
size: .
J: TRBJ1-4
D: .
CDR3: CSAAPGLGREQYFGRDEKLFF
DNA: .

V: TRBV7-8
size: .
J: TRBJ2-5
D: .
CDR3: CAGSNRVQETQYF
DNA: TGTGCCGGCAGCAACCGGGTCCAAGAGACCCAGTACTTC

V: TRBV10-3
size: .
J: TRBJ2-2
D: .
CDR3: CAIKRAGEGGELFF
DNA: TGTGCCATCAAACGGGCAGGGGAAGGCGGGGAGCTGTTTTTT

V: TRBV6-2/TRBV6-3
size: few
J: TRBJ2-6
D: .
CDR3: CASSPPGDSGANVLTF
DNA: TGTGCCAGCAGCCCCCCTGGGGACTCTGGGGCCAACGTCCTGACTTTC

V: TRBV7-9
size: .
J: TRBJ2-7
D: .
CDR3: CASSATNGSRYEQYF
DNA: TGTGCCAGCAGCGCCACGAACGGTAGTCGGTACGAGCAGTACTTC

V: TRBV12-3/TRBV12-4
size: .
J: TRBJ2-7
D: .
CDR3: CASSITGAGYEQYF
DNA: TGTGCCAGCAGCATAACAGGGGCGGGGTACGAGCAGTACTTC

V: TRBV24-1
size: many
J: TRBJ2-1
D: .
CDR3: CATSDLPGASYNEQFF
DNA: TGTGCCACCAGTGATTTGCCAGGGGCCAGCTACAATGAGCAGTTCTTC

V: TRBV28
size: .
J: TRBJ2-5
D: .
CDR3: CASSSRGFEETQYF
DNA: TGTGCCAGCAGTTCCCGAGGGTTCGAAGAGACCCAGTACTTC

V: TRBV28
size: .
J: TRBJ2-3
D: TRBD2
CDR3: CASSFMGLAGAGDTQYF
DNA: TGTGCCAGCAGTTTCATGGGGTTAGCGGGAGCAGGTGATACGCAGTATTTT

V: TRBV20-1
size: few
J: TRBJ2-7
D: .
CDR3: CSARASLPSYEQYF
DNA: TGCAGTGCTAGAGCTAGCTTACCCAGCTACGAGCAGTACTTC

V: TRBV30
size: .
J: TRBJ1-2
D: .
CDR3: CAWFPLSPYGYTF
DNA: TGTGCCTGGTTCCCCCTTTCCCCCTATGGCTACACCTTC

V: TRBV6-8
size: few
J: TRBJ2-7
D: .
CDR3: CASSYACEPSEQYF
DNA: TGTGCCAGCAGTTACGCTTGTGAGCCCTCCGAGCAGTACTTC

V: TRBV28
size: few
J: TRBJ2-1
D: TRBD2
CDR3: CASSPPGLARNEQFF
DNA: TGTGCCAGCAGCCCCCCGGGACTAGCGCGGAATGAGCAGTTCTTC

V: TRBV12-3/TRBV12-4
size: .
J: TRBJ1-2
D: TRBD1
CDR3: CASTRDRGGGYTF
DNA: TGTGCCAGCACCCGGGACAGGGGGGGCGGCTACACCTTC

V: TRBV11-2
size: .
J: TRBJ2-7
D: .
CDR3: CASSFAYFGGAYEQYF
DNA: TGTGCCAGCAGCTTCGCGTATTTTGGGGGTGCCTACGAGCAGTACTTC